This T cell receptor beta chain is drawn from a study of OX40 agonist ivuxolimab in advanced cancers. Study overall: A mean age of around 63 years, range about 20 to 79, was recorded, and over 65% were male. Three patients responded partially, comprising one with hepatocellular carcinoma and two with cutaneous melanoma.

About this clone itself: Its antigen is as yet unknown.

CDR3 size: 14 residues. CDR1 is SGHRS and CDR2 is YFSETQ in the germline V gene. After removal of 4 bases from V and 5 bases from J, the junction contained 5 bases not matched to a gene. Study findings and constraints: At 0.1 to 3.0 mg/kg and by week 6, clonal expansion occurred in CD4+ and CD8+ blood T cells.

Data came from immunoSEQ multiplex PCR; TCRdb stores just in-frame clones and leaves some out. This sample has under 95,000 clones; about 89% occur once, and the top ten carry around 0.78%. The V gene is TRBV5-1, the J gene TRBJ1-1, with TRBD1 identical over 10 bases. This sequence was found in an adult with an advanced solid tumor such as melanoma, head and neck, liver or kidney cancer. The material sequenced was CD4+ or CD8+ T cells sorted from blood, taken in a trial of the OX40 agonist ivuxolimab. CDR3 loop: CASSQTGGWTEAFF. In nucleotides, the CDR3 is TGCGCCAGCAGCCAGACAGGGGGCTGGACTGAAGCTTTCTTT.